One and the same sample provided the 8 T cell receptor beta chains below, sequenced in a study of cytomegalovirus exposure and HLA in healthy donors. The PCR was carried out with 60 Vbeta primers and 13 Jbeta primers. Measured with immunoSEQ multiplex PCR; TCRdb has only the in-frame clones, and not every one. The sample carries some 270,000 clones, around 90% recorded once. The sequenced sample was PBMCs. The origin of the receptors is a girl aged 2-10 years in good health and CMV-seronegative.

The rearrangement uses TRBV10-3 and TRBJ2-7, with 9 bases that match TRBD2. This CDR3 is 15 amino acids long. V was clipped by 10 bases and J by 4 bases; unmatched bases: 14. CDR1 and CDR2 (germline): ENHRY, SYGVKD. Written as DNA, the CDR3 is TGTGCCACCTCCCAGGTTTCTAGCGGGGATTACGAGCAGTACTTC. This sequence encodes CATSQVSSGDYEQYF.

This clone was picked up a small number of times. The chain joins TRBV27 to TRBJ2-7; 9 bases line up with TRBD2. Trimming removed 5 bases from V and 0 bases from J; junction bases left unmatched: 5. The CDR3 extends over 15 amino acids. Germline CDR1 and CDR2: MNHEY and SMNVEV (reference sequence). CDR3 region: CASSPGGGASYEQYF. DNA of the CDR3: TGTGCCAGCAGTCCCGGCGGGGGGGCCTCCTACGAGCAGTACTTC.

The chain is built from TRBV7-3 and TRBJ2-3, with a weak D call TRBD2 (7 bases). The V end lost 5 bases, the J end lost 5 bases, and 17 bases lay between the germline ends. Looked up from germline, CDR1 is SGHTA and CDR2 is FQGTGA. The CDR3 totals 15 residues. DNA for the CDR3: TGTGCCAGCAGCCCCGGGGGGCTCCATCAAGATACGCAGTATTTT. It specifies CASSPGGLHQDTQYF.

The V gene is TRBV29-1, the J gene TRBJ1-2; D possibly corresponds to TRBD1 (5 bases). This CDR3 is 13 amino acids long. The germline V and J ends were trimmed by 6 bases and 2 bases, with 13 bases remaining between them. The germline gives CDR1 SQVTM, CDR2 ANQGSEA. The CDR3 is CSVNVGGNYGYTF. In DNA form, the CDR3 reads TGCAGCGTGAACGTGGGGGGAAACTATGGCTACACCTTC. Variable domain in full (rest from reference TRBV29-1 and TRBJ1-2): SAVISQKPSRDICQRGTSLTIQCQVDSQVTMMFWYRQQPGQSLTLIATANQGSEATYESGFVIDKFPISRPNLTFSTLTVSNMSPEDSSIYLCSVNVGGNYGYTFGSGTRLTVV.

V is TRBV7-2 and J is TRBJ2-1; 7 bases match TRBD2. This CDR3 is 17 amino acids long. CDR1 and CDR2 (germline): SGHTA, FQGNSA. V trimming: 4 bases; J trimming: 0 bases; junction bases outside the gene matches: 9. The CDR3 DNA reads TGTGCCAGCAGCTCAAGACTAGCCGAGAGCTCCTACAATGAGCAGTTCTTC. Its protein product is CASSSRLAESSYNEQFF. The full variable domain, with the rest looked up from reference TRBV7-2 and TRBJ2-1, is GAGVSQSPSNKVTEKGKDVELRCDPISGHTALYWYRQSLGQGLEFLIYFQGNSAPDKSGLPSDRFSAERTGGSVSTLTIQRTQQEDSAVYLCASSSRLAESSYNEQFFGPGTRLTVL.

V is TRBV4-2 and J is TRBJ2-7; D gene unclear. This CDR3 has 15 amino acids. V was clipped by 3 bases and J by 1 base, with 13 bases between them. Germline lookup yields CDR1 LGHNA and CDR2 YNFKEQ. CDR3 bases: TGTGCCAGCAGCCACGGATCACTAACATCCTACGAGCAGTACTTC. The encoded protein is CASSHGSLTSYEQYF.

The J gene is TRBJ2-7, the V gene TRBV10-1; 10 bases agree with TRBD2. CDR1 and CDR2 (germline): WNHNN, SYGVQD (reference sequence). The CDR3 spans 13 residues. Trimming at V came to 6 bases and at J to 6 bases, leaving 5 bases not matched to a gene. The CDR3, as DNA: TGCGCCAGCAGCGACAGACTAGCGGGCGAGCAGTACTTC. Its protein is CASSDRLAGEQYF.

CDR3 region: CASSGPNRGEVNEQFF. Written as DNA, the CDR3 is TGTGCCAGCAGTGGGCCCAACAGGGGCGAAGTTAATGAGCAGTTCTTC. This rearrangement joins TRBV6-4 to TRBJ2-1; 7 bases agree with TRBD1. V dropped 4 bases and J dropped 7; count of bases not matched to a gene: 13. The CDR3 is made up of 16 amino acids. Germline CDR1 MRHNA, CDR2 SNTAGT.